This section outlines one TCR beta chain sequence together with its context. The antigen this receptor binds is unknown. Base qualities were left out, and no much larger clone turns up one base away. The data were taken from a study of blood T cell repertoires in COVID-19 (dated by TCRdb to the early 2020s). Concerning the study at large: Samples from collaborators originated in the United States, Italy and Spain and spanned both the acute and convalescent phases of COVID-19. The material from the prospective study consisted of cDNA or gDNA derived from T cells, B-cell-depleted T cells, or PBMCs. The dataset comprised deeply sampled blood TCRbeta repertoires from subjects exposed to, actively infected with, or recovered from COVID-19. The repertoires were made available in a free public database intended to serve as a resource for research on the immune response to SARS-CoV-2. The samples were drawn from two sources: the first 160 participants of the ongoing ImmuneRACE study, and 1,000 to 1,500 subjects contributed by 6 global collaborators. Sample metadata almost always included a de-identified subject ID, COVID-19 status, age in years and sex. Where available, HLA class I and class II types were obtained from metadata supplied by the sample provider rather than from assay-based typing. The full study reports these points: The quantity of clinical and demographic metadata differed by source and by participant and was supplied without curation.

TCRbeta CDR3 regions were amplified from genomic DNA by means of the immunoSEQ Assay, a bias-controlled multiplex PCR. The original methods were these. The number of nucleated cells in each sample was estimated from the amplification of reference gene primers within the assay. To quantify the absolute abundance of each unique TCRbeta CDR3 rearrangement, sequence reads were collapsed and filtered. For each sample, productive Simpson clonality was calculated as the square root of Simpson's diversity index across productive rearrangements. TCRdb stores this immuneACCESS table with in-frame sequences only. Part of the clones is absent; in the studies checked, under half of the shortfall reflects unresolved V genes, and no reason is known for the rest. That table furnishes V, J and clone size, whereas the DNA furnished D and trimming. Across this sample there are about 200,000 clones, with roughly nine tenths seen only once. The top ten clones comprise 0.6% to 1% of the sample.

Collaborating institutions collected whole blood in K2EDTA tubes following their own protocols. Collaborator samples were shipped for TCRbeta analysis as frozen whole blood, isolated PBMCs, or DNA extracted from either sample type. Germline trimming amounts to 1 base on V and 4 bases on J, with 6 as the count of junction bases outside the gene matches. The CDR3 runs 15 amino acids, cysteine and phenylalanine included. Only the CDR3 portion is preserved as DNA: 45 bases, with reading frame beginning at the first base. Based on the germline V gene, the CDR1 and CDR2 sequences are SGHTA and FQGNSA. This clonotype was obtained from a woman between 65 and 79 years old with acute or convalescent COVID-19. Material for sequencing was peripheral blood. The rearrangement combines TRBV7-2 with TRBJ2-5; 7 central nucleotides agree with TRBD2. The nucleotides are TGTGCCAGCAGCTTAGACGGCGGGAGACTAGAGACCCAGTACTTC. This sequence encodes CASSLDGGRLETQYF. The CDR3, completed at both ends by the reference TRBV7-2 and TRBJ2-5 genes, gives the full variable domain GAGVSQSPSNKVTEKGKDVELRCDPISGHTALYWYRQSLGQGLEFLIYFQGNSAPDKSGLPSDRFSAERTGGSVSTLTIQRTQQEDSAVYLCASSLDGGRLETQYFGPGTRLLVL.